This note documents a single TCR beta chain sequence. As yet, its antigen is unknown. These data come from a study of identifying expanded T cells in peripheral blood. General study findings and limits: Across healthy donors, higher total template counts meant significantly greater roughly 2-week count variance.

Germline-derived CDR1 and CDR2 are MNHNS and SASEGT. V dropped 10 bases and J dropped 7; count of bases not matched to a gene: 9. The CDR3 extends over 12 amino acids. The method was immunoSEQ multiplex PCR; TCRdb's version includes in-frame clones alone and lacks a portion of them. The sample lists more than 75,000 clones, about nine tenths occurring once. The TCR originated in a person aged 18-70 years in good health. Sequencing was done on a sample of blood. V usage is TRBV6-1 and J usage is TRBJ2-7; 8 bases match TRBD1. The CDR3 DNA is TGTGCCATCGACAGGGGAGCGCGAGAGCAGTACTTC. Its protein is CAIDRGAREQYF.